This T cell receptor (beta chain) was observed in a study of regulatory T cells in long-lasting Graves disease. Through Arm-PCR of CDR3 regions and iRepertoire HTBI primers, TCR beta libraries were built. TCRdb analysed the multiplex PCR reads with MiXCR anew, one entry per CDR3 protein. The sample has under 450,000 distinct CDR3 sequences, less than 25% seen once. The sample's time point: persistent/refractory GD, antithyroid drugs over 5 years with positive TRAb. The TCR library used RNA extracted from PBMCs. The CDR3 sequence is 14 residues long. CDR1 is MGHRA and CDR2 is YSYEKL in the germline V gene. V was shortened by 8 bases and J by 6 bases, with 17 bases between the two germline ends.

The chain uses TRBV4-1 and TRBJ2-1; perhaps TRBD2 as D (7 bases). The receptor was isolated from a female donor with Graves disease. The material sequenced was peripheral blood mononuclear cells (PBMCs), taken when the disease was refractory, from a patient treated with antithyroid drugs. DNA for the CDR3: TGCGCCAGCGAACCCGAGGGGGGGGGCAATGAGCAGTTCTTC. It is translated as CASEPEGGGNEQFF.